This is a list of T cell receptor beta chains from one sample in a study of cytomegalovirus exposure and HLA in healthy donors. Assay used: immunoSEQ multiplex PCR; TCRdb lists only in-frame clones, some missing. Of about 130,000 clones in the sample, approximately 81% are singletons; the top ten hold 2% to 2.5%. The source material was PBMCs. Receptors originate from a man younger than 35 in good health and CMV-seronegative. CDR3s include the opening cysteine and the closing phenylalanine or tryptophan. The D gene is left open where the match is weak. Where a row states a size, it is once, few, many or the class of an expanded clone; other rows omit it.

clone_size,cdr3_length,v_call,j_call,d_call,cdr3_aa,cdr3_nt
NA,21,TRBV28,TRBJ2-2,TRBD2,CASSLRHGTSGRGVLTGELFF,TGTGCCAGCAGCTTGAGGCATGGGACTAGCGGGCGGGGGGTTCTAACCGGGGAGCTGTTTTTT
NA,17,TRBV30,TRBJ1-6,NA,CAWSVLGRSSYNSPLHF,TGTGCCTGGAGTGTGCTCGGAAGGAGCTCCTATAATTCACCCCTCCACTTT
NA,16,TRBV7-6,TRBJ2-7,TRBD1,CASSLAGWTGGYEQYF,TGTGCCAGCAGCTTAGCGGGTTGGACAGGGGGGTACGAGCAGTACTTC
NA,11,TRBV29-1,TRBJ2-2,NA,CSVVSTGELFF,TGCAGCGTTGTTAGCACCGGGGAGCTGTTTTTT
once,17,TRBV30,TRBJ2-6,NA,CAWRETGLGSGANVLTF,TGTGCCTGGAGAGAGACAGGACTAGGCTCTGGGGCCAACGTCCTGACTTTC
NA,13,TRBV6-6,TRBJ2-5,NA,CASSYGSHETQYF,TGTGCCAGCAGTTACGGCTCTCATGAGACCCAGTACTTC
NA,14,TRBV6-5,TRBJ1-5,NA,CASNGPYSNQPQHF,TGTGCCAGCAATGGGCCTTATAGCAATCAGCCCCAGCATTTT
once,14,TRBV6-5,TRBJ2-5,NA,CASSRQNRQETQYF,TGTGCCAGCAGTCGACAGAATCGCCAAGAGACCCAGTACTTC
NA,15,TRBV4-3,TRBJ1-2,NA,CASSQAYSSNYGYTF,TGCGCCAGCAGCCAAGCCTACAGTTCTAACTATGGCTACACCTTC
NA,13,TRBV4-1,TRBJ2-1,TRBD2,CASSQGLAGEQFF,TGCGCCAGCAGCCAAGGGCTAGCGGGTGAGCAGTTCTTC
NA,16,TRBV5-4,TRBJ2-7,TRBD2,CASTPGGRRASYEQYF,TGTGCCAGCACCCCGGGGGGACGGAGAGCCTCCTACGAGCAGTACTTC
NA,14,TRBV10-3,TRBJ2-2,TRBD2,CAITGRANTGELFF,TGTGCCATCACTGGGAGGGCCAACACCGGGGAGCTGTTTTTT
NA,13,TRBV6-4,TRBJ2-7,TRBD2,CASSATSGTEQYF,TGTGCCAGCAGTGCCACTAGCGGGACGGAGCAGTACTTC
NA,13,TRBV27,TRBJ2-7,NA,CASSLSAQMEQYF,TGTGCCAGCAGTTTATCGGCTCAAATGGAGCAGTACTTC
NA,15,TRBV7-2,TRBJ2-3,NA,CASSLGGTSTDTQYF,TGTGCCAGCAGCTTAGGCGGCACCAGCACAGATACGCAGTATTTT
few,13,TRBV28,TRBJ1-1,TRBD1,CASSWTGLAEAFF,TGTGCCAGCAGTTGGACAGGGTTGGCTGAAGCTTTCTTT
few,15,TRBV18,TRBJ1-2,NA,CASSLGQKQNYGYTF,TGTGCCAGCTCACTCGGACAGAAACAGAACTATGGCTACACCTTC
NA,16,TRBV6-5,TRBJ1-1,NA,CASSYSAGGAGTEAFF,TGTGCCAGCAGTTACTCGGCCGGGGGGGCAGGTACTGAAGCTTTCTTT
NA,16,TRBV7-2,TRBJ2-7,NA,CASSSRTGLGSYEQYF,TGTGCCAGCAGCTCTCGGACGGGACTCGGCTCCTACGAGCAGTACTTC
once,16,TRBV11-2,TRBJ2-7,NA,CASSSFPPDRAYEQYF,TGTGCCAGCAGCAGCTTCCCTCCGGACAGAGCCTACGAGCAGTACTTC
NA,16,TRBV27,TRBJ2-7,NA,CASSPAGAGRFDEQYF,TGTGCCAGCAGTCCCGCCGGTGCGGGAAGGTTCGACGAGCAGTACTTC
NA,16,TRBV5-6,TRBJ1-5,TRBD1,CASSWGGTGSNQPQHF,TGTGCCAGCAGCTGGGGGGGGACAGGGAGCAATCAGCCCCAGCATTTT
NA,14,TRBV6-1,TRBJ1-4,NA,CASSDGTRNEKLFF,TGTGCCAGCAGTGATGGGACACGGAATGAAAAACTGTTTTTT
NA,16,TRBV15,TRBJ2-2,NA,CATSRVQDFPTGELFF,TGTGCCACCAGCAGAGTTCAGGACTTCCCCACCGGGGAGCTGTTTTTT
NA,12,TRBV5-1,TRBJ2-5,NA,CASSLGEETQYF,TGCGCCAGCAGCTTAGGGGAAGAGACCCAGTACTTC